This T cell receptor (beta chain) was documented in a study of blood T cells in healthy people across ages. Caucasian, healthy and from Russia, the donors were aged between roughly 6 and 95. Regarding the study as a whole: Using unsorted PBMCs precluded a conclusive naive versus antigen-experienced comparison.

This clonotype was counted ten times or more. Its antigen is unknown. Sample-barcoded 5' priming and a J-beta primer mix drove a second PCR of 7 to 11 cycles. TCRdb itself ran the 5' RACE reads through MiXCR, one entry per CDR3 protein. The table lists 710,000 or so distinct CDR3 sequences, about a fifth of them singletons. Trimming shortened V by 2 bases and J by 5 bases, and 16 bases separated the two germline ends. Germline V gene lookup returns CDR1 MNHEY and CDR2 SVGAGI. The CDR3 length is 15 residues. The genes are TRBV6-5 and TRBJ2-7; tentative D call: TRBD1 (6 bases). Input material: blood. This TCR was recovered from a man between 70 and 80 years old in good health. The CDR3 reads CASSYVGQRSHEQYF. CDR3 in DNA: TGTGCCAGCAGTTACGTGGGACAACGGTCTCACGAGCAGTACTTC.